This passage covers 20 T cell receptor beta chains from one sample sequenced in a study of T cell responses to AZD1222 COVID-19 vaccine. Sequencing used immunoSEQ multiplex PCR; TCRdb keeps in-frame clones, though not all of them. In the table there are 120,000 to 150,000 clones, about 82% of which are singletons. The input for sequencing was peripheral blood, taken 28 days after the second AZD1222 dose. The receptors here all came from an adult who received the AZD1222 COVID-19 vaccine.

The rearrangement links TRBV19 to TRBJ1-5; D is unclear. CDR1 is LNHDA, CDR2 SQIVND, per germline (reference sequence). The ends were cut back, 7 bases at V and 4 bases at J, with 20 bases in the middle. The CDR3 totals 16 residues. The CDR3 is CASIPVGSGENQPQHF. The CDR3 DNA reads as TGTGCCAGTATCCCCGTGGGGAGCGGGGAAAATCAGCCCCAGCATTTT. The variable domain in full, completed from reference TRBV19 and TRBJ1-5, reads DGGITQSPKYLFRKEGQNVTLSCEQNLNHDAMYWYRQDPGQGLRLIYYSQIVNDFQKGDIAEGYSVSREKKESFPLTVTSAQKNPTAFYLCASIPVGSGENQPQHFGDGTRLSIL.

This rearrangement joins TRBV6-5 to TRBJ1-1; a weak D match, TRBD1 (5 bases). V was clipped by 3 bases and J by 10 bases, with 6 bases between them. The CDR3 is made up of 10 amino acids. The germline V gene encodes CDR1 MNHEY and CDR2 SVGAGI. In DNA, the CDR3 is TGTGCCAGCAGTTATACAGGAGCTTTCTTT. It specifies CASSYTGAFF.

The chain uses TRBV6-5 and TRBJ1-5; possible D gene TRBD1, 6 bases. The CDR3 is 14 amino acids. Trimming stripped 4 bases from V and 1 base from J, with 8 bases between. Germline CDR1 is MNHEY and CDR2 is SVGAGI. CDR3 residues: CASSWDISNQPQHF. Here the CDR3 DNA reads TGTGCCAGCAGTTGGGACATAAGCAATCAGCCCCAGCATTTT.

V usage is TRBV3-1 (or the pseudogene TRBV3-2) and J usage is TRBJ2-1, with 8 bases aligning to TRBD2. CDR3 length equals 15 residues. In germline, CDR1 is LGHDT, CDR2 YNNKEL (reference sequence). V trimming: 0 bases; J trimming: 10 bases; junction bases outside the gene matches: 8. CDR3 nucleotide sequence: TGTGCCAGCAGCCAAGAAAGCCGGGGGGGCGCGGAGCAGTTCTTC. Protein: CASSQESRGGAEQFF.

CDR3 nucleotides: TGTGCCAGTGGAAAGGCCTTCCAGAATGCTGGCTACACCTTC. As protein: CASGKAFQNAGYTF. The rearrangement uses TRBV19 and TRBJ1-2; D remains ambiguous. CDR3 length: 14 residues. Trimming removed 8 bases at V and 7 bases at J, with 20 bases between. Germline assignment: CDR1 LNHDA and CDR2 SQIVND (reference sequence).

The chain couples TRBV29-1 to TRBJ1-5, with a tentative D call TRBD1 (5 bases). CDR3 length: 14 residues. Germline V lookup: CDR1 SQVTM, CDR2 ANQGSEA. The V end lost 7 bases, the J end lost 3 bases, and 16 bases lay between the germline ends. CDR3 amino acids: CSAAGEGPNQPQHF. The CDR3 nucleotides read TGCAGCGCTGCGGGGGAAGGGCCCAATCAGCCCCAGCATTTT.

The table lists this clone with a few counts. The chain employs TRBV3-1 (or the pseudogene TRBV3-2) and TRBJ1-2; D unclear. The V end was cut by 4 bases, the J end by 7 bases, with 16 bases between. Germline CDR1 is LGHDT and CDR2 is YNNKEL (reference sequence). This CDR3 region has 14 residues. The CDR3 DNA sequence: TGTGCCAGCAGCCCCCATGAGGGCGGAGGTGGCTACACCTTC. Encoded protein: CASSPHEGGGGYTF.

V is TRBV3-1 (or the pseudogene TRBV3-2) and J is TRBJ2-2; no clear D. The CDR3 is 13 amino acids. From germline, CDR1 is LGHDT and CDR2 YNNKEL (reference sequence). The V and J ends lost 1 base and 4 bases respectively, with 4 bases between them. In DNA form, the CDR3 reads TGTGCCAGCAGCCAAGTCAGCACCGGGGAGCTGTTTTTT. The encoded protein is CASSQVSTGELFF.

The genes are TRBV30 and TRBJ2-3, with 13 positions matching TRBD2. Germline trimming cut 1 base from V and 2 bases from J; bases unmatched to any gene: 9. The CDR3 extends over 18 amino acids. Germline V gives CDR1 GTSNPN, CDR2 SVGIG (reference sequence). The CDR3 sequence is CAWSGLAGGLLTTDTQYF. CDR3 sequence (DNA): TGTGCCTGGAGTGGACTAGCGGGAGGACTGCTAACCACAGATACGCAGTATTTT.

Regarding this clone: This CDR3 is also generated by other DNA sequences in the sample. The V call is TRBV2, the J call TRBJ2-2; D is uncertain. V was clipped by 6 bases and J by 3 bases, with 2 bases between them. The germline CDR1 and CDR2 sequences are SNHLY and FYNNEI. The CDR3 totals 11 residues. The CDR3, as DNA: TGTGCCAGCAGAGACACCGGGGAGCTGTTTTTT. This codes for CASRDTGELFF. The full variable domain, in which reference TRBV2 and TRBJ2-2 provide the parts outside the CDR3, is EPEVTQTPSHQVTQMGQEVILRCVPISNHLYFYWYRQILGQKVEFLVSFYNNEISEKSEIFDDQFSVERPDGSNFTLKIRSTKLEDSAMYFCASRDTGELFFGEGSRLTVL.

J is TRBJ2-7 and V is TRBV9, with 7 bases identical to TRBD2. CDR3 length: 13 amino acids. After removal of 0 bases from V and 6 bases from J, the junction contained 3 bases not matched to a gene. Germline V gene lookup returns CDR1 SGDLS and CDR2 YYNGEE. CDR3 in DNA: TGTGCCAGCAGCGTAGGGGTAGCGGGCGAGCAGTACTTC. It translates to CASSVGVAGEQYF.

The chain recombines TRBV13 with TRBJ2-1; D is undetermined. The germline V gene encodes CDR1 PRHDT and CDR2 FYEKMQ (reference sequence). CDR3 length equals 11 residues. V lost 2 bases and J 9 bases, leaving 5 bases between the germline ends. The CDR3 region is CASSLISEQFF. The CDR3 bases are TGTGCCAGCAGCTTAATCTCTGAGCAGTTCTTC.

The V gene is TRBV10-1, the J gene TRBJ2-2; D unresolved. The germline V gene has CDR1 WNHNN and CDR2 SYGVQD (reference sequence). This CDR3 is built from 13 residues. V was clipped by 7 bases and J by 2 bases, with 8 bases between them. The chain's CDR3 is CASTPANTGELFF. CDR3 DNA sequence: TGCGCCAGCACCCCCGCTAACACCGGGGAGCTGTTTTTT.

The chain links TRBV6-5 to TRBJ1-1, with D hard to call. The CDR3 is 15 amino acids. Germline CDR1 reads MNHEY; CDR2 reads SVGAGI. The ends were cut back, 6 bases at V and 6 bases at J, with 20 bases in the middle. The CDR3 coding sequence is TGTGCCAGCAGGATCCTCCTAGCTGGAGGCTCTGAAGCTTTCTTT. It codes for CASRILLAGGSEAFF.

The V call is TRBV11-3, the J call TRBJ2-1; TRBD2 aligns across 8 bases. Per germline, CDR1 SGHNT and CDR2 YENEEA. CDR3 size: 13 residues. V shed 5 bases and J 4 bases; nucleotides not matched to a gene: 1. In DNA form, the CDR3 reads TGTGCCAGCAGCCCGGGGGGGTACAATGAGCAGTTCTTC. As protein: CASSPGGYNEQFF.

This clone has ten or more counts. The rearrangement links TRBV27 to TRBJ1-2; D ambiguous. The V end was cut by 6 bases, the J end by 2 bases, with 13 bases between. Germline CDR1 MNHEY, CDR2 SMNVEV (reference sequence). The CDR3 is 14 amino acids. CDR3 nucleotides: TGTGCCAGCAGCACCGGACGCATGAACTATGGCTACACCTTC. Amino acids: CASSTGRMNYGYTF.

The CDR3 nucleotides are TGTGCCAGCAGTTACTCGAATAGCAATGAGCAGTTCTTC. Translation gives CASSYSNSNEQFF. V gene TRBV6-5 combines with J gene TRBJ2-1; no clear D gene. Per the germline V gene, CDR1 is MNHEY and CDR2 is SVGAGI. The CDR3 contains 13 residues. Trimming removed 0 bases from V and 6 bases from J, with 6 bases in between.

The chain employs TRBV7-9 and TRBJ2-7, with 8 bases lining up with TRBD1. Losses at the gene ends were 5 bases for V and 5 bases for J; bases not matched to a gene: 11. CDR3 length equals 15 residues. Per germline, CDR1 SEHNR and CDR2 FQNEAQ (reference sequence). For the CDR3, the DNA is TGTGCCAGCAGCCTCGATCAGGGGGCTTTAAACGAGCAGTACTTC. Protein: CASSLDQGALNEQYF.

This clone has a single count. The chain carries TRBV7-8 and TRBJ2-3; 12 bases are a match to TRBD2. CDR1 and CDR2 from the germline V gene are SGHVS and FQNEAQ. Losses at the gene ends were 5 bases for V and 3 bases for J; bases not matched to a gene: 6. The CDR3 covers 16 residues. The CDR3, as DNA: TGTGCCAGCAGCGCCCCCGGGACTAGCGGGACAGATACGCAGTATTTT. Translation: CASSAPGTSGTDTQYF.

The rearrangement joins TRBV6-5 to TRBJ1-4; weak D call: TRBD1 (6 bases). CDR1 MNHEY and CDR2 SVGAGI come from the germline V gene. The CDR3 is 14 amino acids. Trimming stripped 6 bases from V and 5 bases from J, with 13 bases between. CDR3 sequence reads: CASRGGPGNEKLFF. In DNA, the CDR3 is TGTGCCAGCAGGGGGGGCCCGGGGAATGAAAAACTGTTTTTT.